The 12 T cell receptor beta chains listed next were all sequenced from one sample in a study of early T cells in non-severe SARS-CoV-2 infection. TCRdb passed the 5' RACE reads through MiXCR, listing each CDR3 protein once. The table shows tens of thousands of distinct CDR3 sequences, with about 12% occurring only once. Sequencing was done on a sample of whole blood. The receptors here all came from an adult who was a healthcare worker with PCR-confirmed SARS-CoV-2 infection or an uninfected control (not recorded which).

This clonotype was counted a few times. The chain combines TRBV24-1 with TRBJ2-1; 10 bases line up with TRBD2. The germline gives CDR1 KGHDR, CDR2 SFDVKD. V lost 4 bases and J lost 8; bases outside the gene matches: 4. CDR3 length equals 14 residues. CDR3: CATSEPGTSDEQFF. The CDR3 nucleotides are TGTGCCACCAGTGAGCCCGGGACTAGCGATGAGCAGTTCTTC.

This sequence joins TRBV7-9 and TRBJ2-7; 12 bases agree with TRBD2. CDR1 is SEHNR and CDR2 is FQNEAQ in the germline V gene (reference sequence). J gave up 2 bases and V 5 bases, and 4 bases lay outside the gene matches. This CDR3 region has 15 residues. This CDR3 is CASSRTSGIAYEQYF. CDR3 DNA sequence: TGTGCCAGCAGCCGGACTAGCGGGATCGCCTACGAGCAGTACTTC.

The J gene is TRBJ1-2, the V gene TRBV29-1; 7 bases agree with TRBD1. V lost 4 bases and J lost 4; bases outside the gene matches: 0. This CDR3 is 11 amino acids long. CDR1 and CDR2 from the germline V gene are SQVTM and ANQGSEA. CDR3 sequence (DNA): TGCAGCGTTGGGGACAGCTATGGCTACACCTTC. Encoded protein: CSVGDSYGYTF.

This clonotype was detected a few times. The chain couples TRBV7-2 to TRBJ2-5, with 8 bases lining up with TRBD2. Germline assignment: CDR1 SGHTA and CDR2 FQGNSA. The CDR3 loop spans 16 amino acids. Trimming took 2 bases from V and 5 from J; bases not matched to a gene: 10. CDR3 in DNA: TGTGCCAGCAGCTTATTCCCGGGAGGGACGGGGGAGACCCAGTACTTC. It translates to CASSLFPGGTGETQYF.

This chain connects TRBV11-2 to TRBJ1-2; D gene uncertain. The CDR3 has 13 residues. Looked up from germline, CDR1 is SGHAT and CDR2 is FQNNGV. V was cut by 0 bases and J by 6 bases, with 8 bases left in between. CDR3: CASSLDSGNGYTF. The CDR3 DNA sequence: TGTGCCAGCAGCTTAGATTCTGGGAATGGCTACACCTTC.

This clonotype was observed at least ten times. V is TRBV20-1 and J is TRBJ1-3; D unclear. The CDR3 is 14 amino acids. V lost 0 bases to trimming and J lost 4 bases, with 10 bases between them. Germline CDR1 is DFQATT and CDR2 is SNEGSKA (reference sequence). The CDR3 DNA reads as TGCAGTGCTAGAGATTCGGTGACGGGAAACACCATATATTTT. As protein: CSARDSVTGNTIYF.

This clonotype appeared a few times. V is TRBV28 and J is TRBJ1-6; 8 positions agree with TRBD1. With 5 bases clipped from V and 10 bases from J, the junction kept 10 bases outside the gene matches. The CDR3 loop spans 15 amino acids. Germline values: CDR1 MDHEN, CDR2 SYDVKM. DNA of the CDR3: TGTGCCAGCAGTGCTAACGGACAGGGCGGCTCACCCCTCCACTTT. It codes for CASSANGQGGSPLHF.

This clonotype has only a few counts. The chain is built from TRBV12-3 or TRBV12-4 and TRBJ2-4; D perhaps matches TRBD1 (5 bases). V was trimmed by 3 bases and J by 5 bases, leaving 8 bases between them. The CDR3 length is 13 residues. This chain's CDR3 is CASSLGRENIQYF. CDR3 nucleotide sequence: TGTGCCAGCAGTTTGGGCAGGGAAAACATTCAGTACTTC.

The chain recombines TRBV20-1 with TRBJ1-6, with 7 bases fitting TRBD1. The CDR3 totals 13 residues. Looked up from germline, CDR1 is DFQATT and CDR2 is SNEGSKA (reference sequence). J lost 5 bases, V lost 5 bases, and 3 bases had no gene match. CDR3 sequence reads: CSASGTDNSPLHF. CDR3 sequence (DNA): TGCAGTGCTTCCGGGACAGATAATTCACCCCTCCACTTT.

In this sample, this clonotype turned up many times. The chain joins TRBV7-8 to TRBJ1-2; 7 bases align to TRBD1. V trimming: 4 bases; J trimming: 8 bases; junction bases outside the gene matches: 10. The CDR3 has 14 residues. In germline, CDR1 is SGHVS, CDR2 FQNEAQ. Here the CDR3 reads CASSSSTGAKGYTF. Written as DNA, the CDR3 is TGTGCCAGCAGCTCGTCCACAGGGGCCAAAGGCTACACCTTC. Filled out from reference TRBV7-8 and TRBJ1-2, the complete variable domain reads GAGVSQSPRYKVAKRGQDVALRCDPISGHVSLFWYQQALGQGPEFLTYFQNEAQLDKSGLPSDRFFAERPEGSVSTLKIQRTQQEDSAVYLCASSSSTGAKGYTFGSGTRLTVV.

This clonotype came up a few times. This chain uses TRBV12-3 or TRBV12-4 with TRBJ2-1; the match to TRBD2 covers 10 bases. The J segment lost 13 bases and the V segment lost 2 bases, leaving 8 bases of the junction unmatched. The CDR3 is made up of 14 amino acids. CDR3 in amino acids: CASSLKASGSYQFF. CDR3 nucleotides: TGTGCCAGCAGTTTAAAGGCTAGCGGGAGTTATCAGTTCTTC.

CDR3 sequence reads: CASSQGGDQETQYF. DNA of the CDR3: TGTGCCAGCAGCCAGGGGGGGGACCAAGAGACCCAGTACTTC. This chain joins TRBV4-2 and TRBJ2-5; 7 bases map to TRBD2. Germline values: CDR1 LGHNA, CDR2 YNFKEQ. This CDR3 has 14 amino acids. V trimming: 3 bases; J trimming: 0 bases; junction bases outside the gene matches: 1.